The T cell receptor beta chain described here comes from a study of T cells in women clearing cervical HPV infection. Across the study: Cases: HPV16-related CIN3 or worse on histology, 2 invasive cancers. Cases' blood sampling followed lesion detection by median roughly 150 days (90 to 200). HLA type could not be excluded as a confounder.

Sequencing used immunoSEQ multiplex PCR; TCRdb keeps in-frame clones, though not all of them. Listed are some 46,000 clones; 35% falls within the top ten. The receptor was derived from a woman aged 18 to 75 with a cervical HPV16 infection that either progressed to CIN3+ or cleared (not recorded which). Sample: blood buffy coat.

CDR3 in amino acids: CASTPTGLAYNEQFF. The CDR3 bases that were read are TGTGCCAGTACCCCTACCGGGTTAGCCTACAATGAG. The V gene is TRBV19, the J gene TRBJ2-1; D is uncertain. The read is 3 residues too short to cover the CDR3 end, so that end is filled in from the germline J gene. This CDR3 region has 15 residues. V dropped 7 bases and J dropped 2 bases, with 15 bases sitting between them. Germline CDR1 LNHDA, CDR2 SQIVND (reference sequence).